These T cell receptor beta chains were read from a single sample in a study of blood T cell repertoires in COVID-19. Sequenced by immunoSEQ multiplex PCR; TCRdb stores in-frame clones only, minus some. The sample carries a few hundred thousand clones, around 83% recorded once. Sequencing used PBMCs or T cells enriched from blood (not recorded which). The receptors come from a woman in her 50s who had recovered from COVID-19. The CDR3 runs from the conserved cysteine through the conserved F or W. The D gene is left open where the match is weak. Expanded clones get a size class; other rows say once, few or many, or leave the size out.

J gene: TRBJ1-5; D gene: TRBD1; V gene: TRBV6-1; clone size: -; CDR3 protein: CASSDMDRGSQPQHF; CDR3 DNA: TGTGCCAGCAGTGACATGGACAGGGGTAGTCAGCCCCAGCATTTT
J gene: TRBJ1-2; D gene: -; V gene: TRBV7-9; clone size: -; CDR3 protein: CASSFGLREGGYTF; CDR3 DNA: TGTGCCAGCAGCTTCGGACTCAGGGAGGGTGGCTACACCTTC
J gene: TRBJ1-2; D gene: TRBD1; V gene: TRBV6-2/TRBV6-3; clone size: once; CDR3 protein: CASSRPRQGDYGYTF; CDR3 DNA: TGTGCCAGCAGCCGACCGAGACAGGGGGACTATGGCTACACCTTC
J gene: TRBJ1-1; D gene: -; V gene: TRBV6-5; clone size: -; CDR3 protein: CASSPNRWTEAFF; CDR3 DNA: TGTGCCAGCAGCCCCAACAGGTGGACTGAAGCTTTCTTT
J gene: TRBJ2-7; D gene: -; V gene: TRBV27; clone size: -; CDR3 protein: CASSPNGLYEQYF; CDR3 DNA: TGTGCCAGCAGTCCCAACGGACTCTACGAGCAGTACTTC
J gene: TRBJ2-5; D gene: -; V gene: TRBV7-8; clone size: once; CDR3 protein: CASSLYRVKETQYF; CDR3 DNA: TGTGCCAGCAGCTTATACCGGGTTAAAGAGACCCAGTACTTC
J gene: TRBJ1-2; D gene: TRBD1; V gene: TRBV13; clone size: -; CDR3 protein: CASSLKGAGYGYTF; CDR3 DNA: TGTGCCAGCAGCTTGAAGGGGGCAGGCTATGGCTACACCTTC
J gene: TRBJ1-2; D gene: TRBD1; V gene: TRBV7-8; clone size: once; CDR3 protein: CASSPQADRGGYTF; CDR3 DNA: TGTGCCAGCAGCCCCCAAGCGGACAGGGGTGGCTACACCTTC
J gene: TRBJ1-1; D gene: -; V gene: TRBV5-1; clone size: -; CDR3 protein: CASSPDTMNTEAFF; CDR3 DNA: TGCGCCAGCAGCCCGGACACCATGAACACTGAAGCTTTCTTT
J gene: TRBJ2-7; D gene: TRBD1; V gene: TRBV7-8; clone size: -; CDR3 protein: CASSPTGGTYEQYF; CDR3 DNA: TGTGCCAGCAGCCCGACAGGGGGTACCTACGAGCAGTACTTC
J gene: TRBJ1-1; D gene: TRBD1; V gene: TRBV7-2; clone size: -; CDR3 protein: CASSLKWVGTGLYTEAFF; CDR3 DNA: TGTGCCAGCAGCTTAAAATGGGTCGGGACAGGGTTGTACACTGAAGCTTTCTTT
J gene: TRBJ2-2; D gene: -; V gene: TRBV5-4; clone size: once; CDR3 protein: CASSLKSRGDTGELFF; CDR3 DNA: TGTGCCAGCAGCTTAAAGAGCAGGGGGGACACCGGGGAGCTGTTTTTT
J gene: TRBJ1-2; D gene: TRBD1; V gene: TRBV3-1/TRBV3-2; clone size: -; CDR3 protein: CASSHLDRADGYTF; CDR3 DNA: TGTGCCAGCAGCCACCTGGACAGGGCCGATGGCTACACCTTC
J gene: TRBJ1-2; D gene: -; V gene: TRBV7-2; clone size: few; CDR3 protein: CASSLRGLDYGYTF; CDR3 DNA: TGTGCCAGCAGCCTCAGGGGCTTAGACTATGGCTACACCTTC
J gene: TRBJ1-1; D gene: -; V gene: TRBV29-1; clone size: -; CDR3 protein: CSGWGGPTLNTEAFF; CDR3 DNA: TGCAGCGGGTGGGGGGGACCCACCCTGAACACTGAGGCTTTCTTT
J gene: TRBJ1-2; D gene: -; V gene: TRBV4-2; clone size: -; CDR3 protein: CASSQDPHRKPTYGYTF; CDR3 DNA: TGTGCCAGCAGCCAAGATCCCCACAGGAAACCCACCTATGGCTACACCTTC
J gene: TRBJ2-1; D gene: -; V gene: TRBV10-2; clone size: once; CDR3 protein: CASSGTGQFF; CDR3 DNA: TGCGCCAGCAGTGGAACGGGGCAGTTCTTC
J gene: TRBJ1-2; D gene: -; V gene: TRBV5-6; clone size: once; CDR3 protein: CASSRRQAGGYGYTF; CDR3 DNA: TGTGCCAGCAGCCGAAGACAGGCCGGAGGCTATGGCTACACCTTC
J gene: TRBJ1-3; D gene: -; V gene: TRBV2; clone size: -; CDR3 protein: CASSVGRSGNTIYF; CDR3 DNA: TGTGCCAGCAGTGTAGGCAGGTCCGGAAACACCATATATTTT
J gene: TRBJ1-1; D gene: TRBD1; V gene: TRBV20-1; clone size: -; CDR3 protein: CSAGGTAEAFF; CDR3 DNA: TGCAGTGCTGGAGGGACAGCTGAAGCTTTCTTT
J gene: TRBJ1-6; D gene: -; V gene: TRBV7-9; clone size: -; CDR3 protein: CASSLVVASDYNSPLHF; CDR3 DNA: TGTGCCAGCAGCTTAGTTGTCGCTTCAGATTATAATTCACCCCTCCACTTT
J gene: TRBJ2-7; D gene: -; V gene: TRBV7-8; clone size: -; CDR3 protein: CASSLDRGGIYEQYF; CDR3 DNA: TGTGCCAGCAGCTTAGATCGTGGAGGGATCTACGAGCAGTACTTC
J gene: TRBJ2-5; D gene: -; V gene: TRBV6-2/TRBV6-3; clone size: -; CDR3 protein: CASSYSGAGQETQYF; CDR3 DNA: TGTGCCAGCAGTTACTCTGGGGCAGGCCAAGAGACCCAGTACTTC
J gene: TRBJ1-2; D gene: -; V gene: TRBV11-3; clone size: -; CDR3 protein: CASSLGRGVKVYGYTF; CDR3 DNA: TGTGCCAGCAGCTTAGGACGGGGGGTAAAAGTCTATGGCTACACCTTC
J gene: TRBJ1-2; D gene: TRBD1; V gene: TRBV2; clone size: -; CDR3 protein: CASSEYRGGYTF; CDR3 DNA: TGTGCCAGCAGTGAGTACAGGGGTGGCTACACCTTC
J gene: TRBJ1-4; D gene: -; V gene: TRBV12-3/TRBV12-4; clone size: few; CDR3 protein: CASSYFNEKLFF; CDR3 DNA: TGTGCCAGCAGTTACTTTAATGAAAAACTGTTTTTT
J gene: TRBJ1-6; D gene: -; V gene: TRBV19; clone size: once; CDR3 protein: CASSIPLTGGMPPLHF; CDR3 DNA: TGTGCCAGTAGTATACCCCTCACCGGGGGAATGCCGCCCCTCCACTTT
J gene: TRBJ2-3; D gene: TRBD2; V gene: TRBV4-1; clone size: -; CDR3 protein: CASSQGAQRGRTDTQYF; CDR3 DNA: TGCGCCAGCAGCCAAGGGGCCCAGCGGGGCCGCACAGATACGCAGTATTTT
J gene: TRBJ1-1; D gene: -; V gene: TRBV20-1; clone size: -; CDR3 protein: CSASVSSEAFF; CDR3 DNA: TGCAGTGCTAGTGTTAGCTCTGAAGCTTTCTTT
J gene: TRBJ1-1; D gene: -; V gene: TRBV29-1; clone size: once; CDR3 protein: CSGGAPINTEAFF; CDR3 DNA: TGCAGCGGCGGGGCCCCAATAAACACTGAAGCTTTCTTT
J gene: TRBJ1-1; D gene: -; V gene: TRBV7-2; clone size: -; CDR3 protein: CASSYRQARAAEAFF; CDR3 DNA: TGTGCCAGCAGCTACCGACAGGCAAGGGCAGCTGAAGCTTTCTTT
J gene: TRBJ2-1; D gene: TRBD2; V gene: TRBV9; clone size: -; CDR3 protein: CASSPRLAGGNEQFF; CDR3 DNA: TGTGCCAGCAGCCCGAGACTAGCGGGGGGGAATGAGCAGTTCTTC
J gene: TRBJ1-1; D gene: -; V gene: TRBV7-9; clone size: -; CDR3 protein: CASREWEGMNTEAFF; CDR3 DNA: TGTGCCAGCAGGGAATGGGAGGGGATGAACACTGAAGCTTTCTTT
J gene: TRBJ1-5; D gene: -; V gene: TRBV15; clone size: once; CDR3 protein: CATSRDAGLGQPQHF; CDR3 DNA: TGTGCCACCAGCAGAGATGCAGGGTTGGGGCAGCCCCAGCATTTT
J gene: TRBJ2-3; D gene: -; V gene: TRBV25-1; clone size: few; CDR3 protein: CASAGLTRVGTDTQYF; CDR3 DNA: TGTGCCAGCGCGGGCCTGACTAGGGTCGGCACAGATACGCAGTATTTT
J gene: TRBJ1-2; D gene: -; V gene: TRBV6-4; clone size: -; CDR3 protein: CASSEEGPHYGYTF; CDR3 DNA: TGTGCCAGCAGTGAGGAGGGGCCCCACTATGGCTACACCTTC
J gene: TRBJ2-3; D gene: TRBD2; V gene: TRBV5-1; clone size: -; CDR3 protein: CASSSQGGGLGQYF; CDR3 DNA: TGCGCCAGCAGCTCACAAGGCGGGGGGCTCGGGCAGTATTTT
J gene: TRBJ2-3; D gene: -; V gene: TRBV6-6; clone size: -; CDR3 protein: CASRVDPGRPDTQYF; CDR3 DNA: TGTGCCAGCAGAGTGGACCCAGGGAGGCCAGATACGCAGTATTTT
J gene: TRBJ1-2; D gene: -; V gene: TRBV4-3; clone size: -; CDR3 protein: CASSQGAHEPGEGPYGYTF; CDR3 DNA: TGCGCCAGCAGCCAAGGCGCCCATGAACCGGGGGAGGGGCCTTATGGCTACACCTTC
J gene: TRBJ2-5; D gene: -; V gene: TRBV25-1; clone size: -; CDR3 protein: CASSATSYAQYF; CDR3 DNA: TGTGCCAGCAGTGCCACTAGCTATGCCCAGTACTTC
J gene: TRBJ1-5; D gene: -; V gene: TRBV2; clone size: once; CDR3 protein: CASTTDLTQPQHF; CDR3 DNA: TGTGCCAGCACTACAGATTTGACGCAGCCCCAGCATTTT
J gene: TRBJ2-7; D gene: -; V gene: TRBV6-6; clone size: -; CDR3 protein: CASSYGMREQYF; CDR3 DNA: TGTGCCAGCAGTTACGGTATGCGAGAGCAGTACTTC
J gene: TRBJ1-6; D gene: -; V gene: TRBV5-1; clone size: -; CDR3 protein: CASSKDRSSPLHF; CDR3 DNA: TGCGCCAGCAGCAAAGACAGGAGTTCACCCCTCCACTTT
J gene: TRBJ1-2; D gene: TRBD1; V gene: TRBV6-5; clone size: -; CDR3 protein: CASRPGDRSYGYTF; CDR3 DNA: TGTGCCAGCAGACCCGGGGACAGGTCGTATGGCTACACCTTC
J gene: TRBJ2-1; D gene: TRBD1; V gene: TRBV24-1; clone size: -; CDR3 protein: CATSETGTAYNEQFF; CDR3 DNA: TGTGCCACCAGTGAAACCGGGACAGCCTACAATGAGCAGTTCTTC
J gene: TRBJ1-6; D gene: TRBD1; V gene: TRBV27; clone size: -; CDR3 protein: CASSLWGTGGSSYNSPLHF; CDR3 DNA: TGTGCCAGCAGTTTATGGGGGACAGGGGGGAGCTCCTATAATTCACCCCTCCACTTT
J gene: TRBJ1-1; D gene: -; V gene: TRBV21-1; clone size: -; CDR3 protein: CASSKPGAGGSNTEAFF; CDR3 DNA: TGTGCCAGCAGCAAACCCGGGGCAGGGGGAAGCAACACTGAAGCTTTCTTT
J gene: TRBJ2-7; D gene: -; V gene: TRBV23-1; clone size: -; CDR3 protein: CASSQFITSLHRQQYF; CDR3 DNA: TGCGCCAGCAGTCAATTCATTACTAGCCTCCATCGACAGCAGTACTTC
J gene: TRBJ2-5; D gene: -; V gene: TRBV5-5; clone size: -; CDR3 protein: CASSLGEYEEWETQYF; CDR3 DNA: TGTGCCAGCAGCTTGGGGGAGTACGAAGAGTGGGAGACCCAGTACTTC
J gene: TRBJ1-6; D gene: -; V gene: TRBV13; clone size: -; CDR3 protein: CASSSQNQGSGSPLHF; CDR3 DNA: TGTGCCAGCAGCTCGCAGAATCAGGGTAGCGGTTCACCCCTCCACTTT